The 27 T cell receptor beta chains given below trace back to one sample, sequenced in a study of cytomegalovirus exposure and HLA in healthy donors. Both 60 Vbeta primers and 13 Jbeta primers went into the PCR. TCRdb's table, derived via immunoSEQ multiplex PCR, lists solely in-frame clones and lacks some. The table lists approximately 100,000 clones, roughly two thirds of them singletons, with about 2.5% in the top ten. Input material: PBMCs. These receptors all come from a human donor in good health.

The rearrangement uses TRBV6-5 and TRBJ1-3; D unresolved. Trimming took 6 bases from V and 0 from J, leaving 12 bases between them. This CDR3 is 15 amino acids long. Germline CDR1 and CDR2: MNHEY and SVGAGI. The CDR3 sequence is CASSTNQVSGNTIYF. In nucleotides, the CDR3 is TGTGCCAGCAGCACCAATCAGGTCTCTGGAAACACCATATATTTT.

The chain carries TRBV27 and TRBJ1-6, with D unresolved. Trimming removed 5 bases from V and 7 bases from J, with 15 bases in between. Germline loops: CDR1 MNHEY, CDR2 SMNVEV (reference sequence). CDR3 length: 15 residues. CDR3 region: CASSTRGIGNSPLHF. The CDR3 region has the DNA TGTGCCAGCAGTACCCGAGGCATCGGGAATTCACCCCTCCACTTT.

Of note for this clone: The sample carries other DNA sequences with the same CDR3. The chain has TRBV7-2 and TRBJ1-2, with 8 nucleotides matching TRBD1. Per germline, CDR1 SGHTA and CDR2 FQGNSA. V shed 5 bases, J shed 8 bases, and the junction held 7 bases outside the gene matches. The length of the CDR3 is 13 residues. CDR3 bases: TGTGCCAGCAGCCTGGACAGGGTGGGAGGCTACACCTTC. This translates into CASSLDRVGGYTF.

The chain carries TRBV5-1 and TRBJ2-7, with D perhaps TRBD1 (7 bases). This CDR3 is built from 16 residues. The V gene lost 3 bases and the J gene lost 3 bases, with 19 bases spanning the gap. Germline CDR1 reads SGHRS; CDR2 reads YFSETQ. Here the CDR3 DNA reads TGCGCCAGCAGCTCCTTGTCAGGGGGAGGTAACTACGAGCAGTACTTC. Encoded protein: CASSSLSGGGNYEQYF.

V gene TRBV18 combines with J gene TRBJ1-3; tentatively, D is TRBD1 (6 bases). The CDR3 sequence is 14 residues long. CDR1 and CDR2 from the germline V gene are KGHSH and LQKENI. Trimming took off 3 bases at V and 6 bases at J, with 12 bases between the two ends. DNA for the CDR3: TGTGCCAGCTCACCGCAGAAGGGGGAAAACACCATATATTTT. It specifies CASSPQKGENTIYF.

This clone occurred a few times. The V call is TRBV4-1, the J call TRBJ1-1, with D possibly being TRBD1 (6 bases). CDR1 and CDR2 (germline): MGHRA, YSYEKL. The CDR3 loop spans 12 amino acids. The V gene lost 1 base and the J gene lost 10 bases, with 10 bases spanning the gap. The CDR3 loop is CASSQVRGGAFF. CDR3 nucleotides: TGCGCCAGCAGCCAAGTCAGGGGTGGAGCTTTCTTT.

The genes are TRBV11-2 and TRBJ1-1, with D maybe TRBD1 (5 bases). The CDR3 loop spans 16 amino acids. CDR1 and CDR2 (germline): SGHAT, FQNNGV. Between the trimmed V and J ends, which lost 5 bases and 5 bases, there was a span of 21 bases. CDR3 residues: CASSPRWQDTETEAFF. The CDR3, as DNA: TGTGCCAGCAGCCCCAGATGGCAGGACACCGAAACTGAAGCTTTCTTT.

The V and J genes are TRBV30 and TRBJ1-2; perhaps TRBD1 as D (6 bases). Germline-derived CDR1 and CDR2 are GTSNPN and SVGIG (reference sequence). This CDR3 contains 13 residues. CDR3 amino acids: CASWRGGNYGYTF. CDR3 DNA: TGTGCTTCTTGGAGGGGGGGAAACTATGGCTACACCTTC.

J is TRBJ1-2 and V is TRBV28, with 10 bases fitting TRBD1. This CDR3 region has 17 residues. CDR1 and CDR2 from the germline V gene are MDHEN and SYDVKM. The J segment lost 3 bases and the V segment lost 7 bases, leaving 14 bases of the junction unmatched. The CDR3 region has the DNA TGTGCCAGCAATTTTAATACCGGGACAGGGGAAGACTATGGCTACACCTTC. It is translated as CASNFNTGTGEDYGYTF.

CDR3 nucleotides: TGCGCCAGCGGACAGGGTCTGGGAACTGAAGCTTTCTTT. Its translation: CASGQGLGTEAFF. V and J are TRBV5-1 and TRBJ1-1; 8 nucleotides agree with TRBD1. Germline CDR1 SGHRS, CDR2 YFSETQ. The CDR3 is 13 amino acids. J gave up 5 bases and V 7 bases, and 7 bases lay outside the gene matches.

The rearrangement links TRBV18 to TRBJ1-1; D might be TRBD1 (5 bases). The CDR3 spans 15 residues. V shed 1 base and J shed 5 bases, with 14 bases lying between them. Germline V CDR1 and CDR2: KGHSH, LQKENI. The CDR3, as DNA: TGTGCCAGCTCACCACTAAAGGGGACTGGGACTGAAGCTTTCTTT. Encoded protein: CASSPLKGTGTEAFF.

The gene calls are TRBV5-1 and TRBJ2-1, with D perhaps TRBD1 (5 bases). V was pared by 0 bases and J by 8 bases, with 15 bases between. Germline CDR1 and CDR2: SGHRS and YFSETQ. The CDR3 extends over 15 amino acids. The CDR3: CASSLAAQGGDEQFF. The CDR3 coding sequence is TGCGCCAGCAGCTTGGCCGCGCAGGGTGGGGATGAGCAGTTCTTC.

The chain joins TRBV5-4 to TRBJ1-1; no clear D gene. V was trimmed by 0 bases and J by 4 bases, leaving 10 bases between them. Germline CDR1 reads SGHNT; CDR2 reads YYREEE (reference sequence). The CDR3 spans 14 residues. The CDR3 is CASSLGRSTTEAFF. DNA for the CDR3: TGTGCCAGCAGCTTGGGCAGATCCACCACTGAAGCTTTCTTT. Full variable domain (missing parts from reference TRBV5-4 and TRBJ1-1): ETGVTQSPTHLIKTRGQQVTLRCSSQSGHNTVSWYQQALGQGPQFIFQYYREEENGRGNFPPRFSGLQFPNYSSELNVNALELDDSALYLCASSLGRSTTEAFFGQGTRLTVV.

The chain links TRBV5-1 to TRBJ2-1; TRBD2 agrees at 14 bases. Germline V gives CDR1 SGHRS, CDR2 YFSETQ. CDR3 length: 16 amino acids. V lost 6 bases to trimming and J lost 3 bases; unmatched junction nucleotides: 5. The CDR3 here is CASTGLAGANYNEQFF. CDR3 bases: TGCGCCAGCACGGGACTAGCGGGGGCTAACTACAATGAGCAGTTCTTC.

Concerning this clone: The sample carries other DNA sequences with the same CDR3. The chain links TRBV5-1 to TRBJ1-2; 8 bases fit TRBD1. Per the germline V gene, CDR1 is SGHRS and CDR2 is YFSETQ. Trimming at V came to 1 base and at J to 2 bases, leaving 10 bases not matched to a gene. This CDR3 is 17 amino acids long. CDR3 in DNA: TGCGCCAGCAGCTTGACTATCGGACAGGGACCGAACTATGGCTACACCTTC. It encodes CASSLTIGQGPNYGYTF.

The chain is built from TRBV5-1 and TRBJ2-1, with D perhaps TRBD2 (5 bases). Germline V CDR1 and CDR2: SGHRS, YFSETQ. The V end lost 3 bases, the J end lost 0 bases, and 10 bases lay between the germline ends. The CDR3 runs to 15 residues. The CDR3 here is CASSSLGGSYNEQFF. CDR3 bases: TGCGCCAGCAGCTCCCTAGGAGGCTCCTACAATGAGCAGTTCTTC. The whole variable domain, filled in from reference TRBV5-1 and TRBJ2-1, reads KAGVTQTPRYLIKTRGQQVTLSCSPISGHRSVSWYQQTPGQGLQFLFEYFSETQRNKGNFPGRFSGRQFSNSRSEMNVSTLELGDSALYLCASSSLGGSYNEQFFGPGTRLTVL.

This rearrangement joins TRBV11-1 to TRBJ2-1; a possible D gene is TRBD2 (5 bases). Germline CDR1 SGHAT, CDR2 FQDESV (reference sequence). Trimming cost V 5 bases and J 5 bases, with 16 bases left between them. The CDR3 covers 15 residues. In DNA, the CDR3 is TGTGCCAGCAGCCCTACCGGCGGGTTTAACAATGAGCAGTTCTTC. Translating gives CASSPTGGFNNEQFF.

This clone was found a few times. The chain couples TRBV6-1 to TRBJ2-1; TRBD1 is a possible D gene (6 bases). The CDR3 loop spans 15 amino acids. V lost 6 bases and J 0 bases, leaving 12 bases between the germline ends. CDR1 is MNHNS, CDR2 SASEGT, per germline. CDR3 bases: TGTGCCAGCAGGGGGGCAGTTGCCTCCTACAATGAGCAGTTCTTC. It yields the protein CASRGAVASYNEQFF.

V and J are TRBV19 and TRBJ2-2; tentatively, D is TRBD2 (5 bases). The CDR3 loop spans 16 amino acids. The V end lost 3 bases, the J end lost 0 bases, and 11 bases lay between the germline ends. The germline V gene has CDR1 LNHDA and CDR2 SQIVND (reference sequence). The CDR3 reads CASSINGGANTGELFF. The CDR3 region has the DNA TGTGCCAGTAGTATTAATGGAGGCGCGAACACCGGGGAGCTGTTTTTT.

The gene calls are TRBV25-1 and TRBJ1-4, with 7 bases matching TRBD1. V gave up 0 bases and J gave up 5 bases; unmatched junction bases: 3. Germline V gene sequence: CDR1 MGHDK, CDR2 SYGVNS. CDR3 length: 15 residues. The CDR3 spells CASSEYQGGNEKLFF. The DNA of the CDR3 is TGTGCCAGCAGTGAATACCAGGGGGGAAATGAAAAACTGTTTTTT.

This clone was seen just once. This sequence joins TRBV18 and TRBJ2-1; TRBD1 aligns across 12 bases. There are 17 residues in the CDR3. The J segment lost 7 bases and the V segment lost 5 bases, leaving 12 bases of the junction unmatched. Per the germline V gene, CDR1 is KGHSH and CDR2 is LQKENI. This CDR3 is CASSSSPGQGARNEQFF. CDR3 nucleotide sequence: TGTGCCAGCTCATCCTCACCGGGACAGGGGGCGCGGAATGAGCAGTTCTTC.

The chain joins TRBV6-1 to TRBJ2-7, with 7 bases aligning to TRBD2. The germline V gene has CDR1 MNHNS and CDR2 SASEGT. The CDR3 contains 15 residues. With 2 bases clipped from V and 6 bases from J, the junction kept 10 bases outside the gene matches. The CDR3 bases are TGTGCCAGCAGTGAAAGCCGGACTAGGGGTCTCGAGCAGTACTTC. This translates into CASSESRTRGLEQYF.

The CDR3 region has the DNA TGTGCCAGCAGCTTGGATACGGGTTATGGCTACACCTTC. Translated: CASSLDTGYGYTF. V usage is TRBV5-4 and J usage is TRBJ1-2; D gene uncertain. The V gene lost 0 bases and the J gene lost 5 bases, with 8 bases spanning the gap. Per germline, CDR1 SGHNT and CDR2 YYREEE (reference sequence). The CDR3 sequence is 13 residues long.

Of note for this clone: This CDR3 is also generated by other DNA sequences in the sample. This chain uses TRBV7-8 with TRBJ1-2, with TRBD1 identical over 7 bases. The trim removed 4 bases at V and 4 bases at J, leaving 9 bases unmatched. The CDR3 is 15 residues long. Germline CDR1 is SGHVS and CDR2 is FQNEAQ. CDR3 in DNA: TGTGCCAGCAGCTCACAGGGGCCTGAGATCTATGGCTACACCTTC. Residues: CASSSQGPEIYGYTF.

This chain connects TRBV19 to TRBJ1-4, with a tentative D call TRBD1 (5 bases). Trimming took 9 bases from V and 6 from J, leaving 17 bases between them. The germline V gene has CDR1 LNHDA and CDR2 SQIVND (reference sequence). The CDR3 is 14 amino acids. This CDR3 is CASRDSFRHEKLFF. The CDR3, as DNA: TGTGCCAGCCGTGACAGTTTTAGGCATGAAAAACTGTTTTTT. The variable domain in full, completed from reference TRBV19 and TRBJ1-4, reads DGGITQSPKYLFRKEGQNVTLSCEQNLNHDAMYWYRQDPGQGLRLIYYSQIVNDFQKGDIAEGYSVSREKKESFPLTVTSAQKNPTAFYLCASRDSFRHEKLFFGSGTQLSVL.

There are a few counts of this clone. The gene calls are TRBV7-8 and TRBJ1-1, with D possibly being TRBD1 (5 bases). Germline loops: CDR1 SGHVS, CDR2 FQNEAQ. The CDR3 covers 13 residues. V was shortened by 5 bases and J by 1 base, with 8 bases between the two germline ends. This chain's CDR3 is CASSQGKNTEAFF. The CDR3, as DNA: TGTGCCAGCAGCCAGGGCAAGAACACTGAAGCTTTCTTT.

V and J are TRBV2 and TRBJ2-3; D may be TRBD2 (7 bases). Germline CDR1 SNHLY, CDR2 FYNNEI. This CDR3 is 14 amino acids long. The germline V and J ends were trimmed by 4 bases and 5 bases, with 13 bases remaining between them. CDR3 DNA: TGTGCCAGCAGTGGGGGGGGGCCTGTAGATACGCAGTATTTT. It yields the protein CASSGGGPVDTQYF.